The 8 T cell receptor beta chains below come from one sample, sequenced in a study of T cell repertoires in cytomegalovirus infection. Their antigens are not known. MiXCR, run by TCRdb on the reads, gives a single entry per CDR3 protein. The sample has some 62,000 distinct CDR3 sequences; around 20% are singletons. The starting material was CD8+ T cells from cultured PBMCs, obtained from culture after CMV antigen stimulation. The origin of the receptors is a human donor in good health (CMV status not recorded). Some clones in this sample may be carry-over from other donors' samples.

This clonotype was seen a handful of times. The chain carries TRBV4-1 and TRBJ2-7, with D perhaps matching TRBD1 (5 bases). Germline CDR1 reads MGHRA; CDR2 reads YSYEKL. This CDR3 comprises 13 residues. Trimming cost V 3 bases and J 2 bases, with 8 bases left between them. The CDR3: CASSQGHTYEQYF. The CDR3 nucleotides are TGCGCCAGCAGCCAGGGGCACACCTACGAGCAGTACTTC.

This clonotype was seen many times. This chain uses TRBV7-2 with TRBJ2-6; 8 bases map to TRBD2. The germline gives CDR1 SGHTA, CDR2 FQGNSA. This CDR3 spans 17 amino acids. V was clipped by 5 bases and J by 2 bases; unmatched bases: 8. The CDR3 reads CASSPRGGDPGANVLTF. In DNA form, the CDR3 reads TGTGCCAGCAGCCCCCGGGGGGGGGACCCTGGGGCCAACGTCCTGACTTTC.

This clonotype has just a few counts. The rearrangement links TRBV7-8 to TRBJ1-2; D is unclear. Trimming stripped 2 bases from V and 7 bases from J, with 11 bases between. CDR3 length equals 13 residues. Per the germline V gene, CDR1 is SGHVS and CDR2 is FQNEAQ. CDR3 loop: CASSLTAEVGYTF. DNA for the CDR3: TGTGCCAGCAGCTTAACGGCGGAGGTTGGCTACACCTTC.

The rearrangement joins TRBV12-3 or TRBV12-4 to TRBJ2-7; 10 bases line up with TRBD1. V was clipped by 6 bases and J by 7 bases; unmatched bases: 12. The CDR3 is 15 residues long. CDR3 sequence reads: CASSNSGTGAFEQYF. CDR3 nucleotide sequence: TGTGCCAGCAGCAATTCCGGGACAGGGGCTTTTGAGCAGTACTTC.

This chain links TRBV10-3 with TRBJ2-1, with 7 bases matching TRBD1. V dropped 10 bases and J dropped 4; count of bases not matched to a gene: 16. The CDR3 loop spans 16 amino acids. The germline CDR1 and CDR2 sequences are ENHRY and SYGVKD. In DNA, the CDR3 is TGTGCCACCAAGCAAACCGGGACAGAGCAATACAATGAGCAGTTCTTC. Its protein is CATKQTGTEQYNEQFF.

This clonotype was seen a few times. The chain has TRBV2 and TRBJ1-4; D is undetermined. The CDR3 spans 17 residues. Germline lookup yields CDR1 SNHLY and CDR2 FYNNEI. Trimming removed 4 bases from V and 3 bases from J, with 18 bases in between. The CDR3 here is CASSGTLEVAANEKLFF. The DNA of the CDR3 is TGTGCCAGCAGTGGGACCTTGGAGGTCGCAGCTAATGAAAAACTGTTTTTT.

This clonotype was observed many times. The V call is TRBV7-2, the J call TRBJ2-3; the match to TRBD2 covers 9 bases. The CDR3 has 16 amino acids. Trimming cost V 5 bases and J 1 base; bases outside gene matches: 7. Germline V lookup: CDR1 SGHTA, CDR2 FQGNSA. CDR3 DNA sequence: TGTGCCAGCAGCCCGATAGCGGGAGTGGGCACAGATACGCAGTATTTT. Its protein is CASSPIAGVGTDTQYF.

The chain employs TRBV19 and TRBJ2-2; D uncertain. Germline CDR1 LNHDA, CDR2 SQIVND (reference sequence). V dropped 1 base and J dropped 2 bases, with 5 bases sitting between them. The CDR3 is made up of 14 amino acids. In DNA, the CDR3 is TGTGCCAGTAGTATAGGCCTAAACACCGGGGAGCTGTTTTTT. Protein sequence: CASSIGLNTGELFF.